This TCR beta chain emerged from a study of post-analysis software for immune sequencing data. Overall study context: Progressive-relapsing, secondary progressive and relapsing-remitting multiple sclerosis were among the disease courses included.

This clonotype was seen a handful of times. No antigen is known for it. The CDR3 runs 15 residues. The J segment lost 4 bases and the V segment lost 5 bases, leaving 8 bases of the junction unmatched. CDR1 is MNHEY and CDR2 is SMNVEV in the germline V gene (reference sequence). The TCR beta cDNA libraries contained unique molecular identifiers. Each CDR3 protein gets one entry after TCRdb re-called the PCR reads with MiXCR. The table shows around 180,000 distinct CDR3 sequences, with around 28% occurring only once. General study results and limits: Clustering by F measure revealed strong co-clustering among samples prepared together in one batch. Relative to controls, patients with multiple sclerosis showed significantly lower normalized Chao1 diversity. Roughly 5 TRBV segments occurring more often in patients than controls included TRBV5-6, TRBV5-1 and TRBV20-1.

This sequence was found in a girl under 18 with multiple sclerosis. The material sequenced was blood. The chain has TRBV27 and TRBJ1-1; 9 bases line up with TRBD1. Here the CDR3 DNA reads TGTGCCAGCAGTCTCCAGGGGACAGGGTCCACTGAAGCTTTCTTT. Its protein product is CASSLQGTGSTEAFF.